This TCR beta chain was found in a study of blood T cell repertoires in COVID-19. In the study overall: From T cells, B-cell-depleted T cells, or PBMCs came the material, which was cDNA or gDNA.

In the original workflow: Reference gene primer amplification in the assay estimated nucleated cell counts. This table comes from immunoSEQ multiplex PCR, and its TCRdb copy is limited to in-frame clones, with some not included. From that table come the V and J calls and clone size; the DNA was used to work out D and trimming. Of about 110,000 clones in the sample, 70% to 90% were seen once. This CDR3 has 15 residues. V shed 8 bases and J 10 bases; nucleotides not matched to a gene: 15. CDR1 and CDR2 (germline): LGHDT, YNNKEL (reference sequence). What was sequenced was peripheral blood. This TCR derives from a human donor in a cohort sampled during active COVID-19. The chain recombines TRBV3-1 (or the pseudogene TRBV3-2) with TRBJ2-1; TRBD2 matches 9 bases. The CDR3 here is CASGSYGGGAAEQFF. Written as DNA, the CDR3 is TGTGCCAGCGGGTCCTACGGCGGGGGGGCGGCCGAGCAGTTCTTC.